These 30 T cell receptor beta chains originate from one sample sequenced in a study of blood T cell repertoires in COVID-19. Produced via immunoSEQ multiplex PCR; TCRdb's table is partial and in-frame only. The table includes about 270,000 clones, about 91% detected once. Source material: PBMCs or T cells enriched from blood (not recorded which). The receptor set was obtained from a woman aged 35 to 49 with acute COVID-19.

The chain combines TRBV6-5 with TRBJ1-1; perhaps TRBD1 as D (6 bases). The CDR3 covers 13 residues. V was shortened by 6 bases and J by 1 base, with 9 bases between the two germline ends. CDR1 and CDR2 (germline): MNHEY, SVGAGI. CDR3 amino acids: CASSRTANTEAFF. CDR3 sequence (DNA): TGTGCCAGCAGCCGGACAGCGAACACTGAAGCTTTCTTT.

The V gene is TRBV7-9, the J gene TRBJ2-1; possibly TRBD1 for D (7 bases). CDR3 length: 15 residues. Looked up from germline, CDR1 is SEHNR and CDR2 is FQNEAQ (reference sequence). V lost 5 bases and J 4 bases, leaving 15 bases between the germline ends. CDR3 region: CASSLGGDRYNEQFF. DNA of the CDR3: TGTGCCAGCAGCCTGGGCGGGGACAGATACAATGAGCAGTTCTTC.

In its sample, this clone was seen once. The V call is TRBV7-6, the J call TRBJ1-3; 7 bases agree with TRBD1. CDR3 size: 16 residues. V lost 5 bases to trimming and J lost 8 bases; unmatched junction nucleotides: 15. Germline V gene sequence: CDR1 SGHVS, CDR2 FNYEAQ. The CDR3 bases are TGTGCCAGCAGCCCCCAGGGGGATGTAGCTGCGGACACCATATATTTT. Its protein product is CASSPQGDVAADTIYF.

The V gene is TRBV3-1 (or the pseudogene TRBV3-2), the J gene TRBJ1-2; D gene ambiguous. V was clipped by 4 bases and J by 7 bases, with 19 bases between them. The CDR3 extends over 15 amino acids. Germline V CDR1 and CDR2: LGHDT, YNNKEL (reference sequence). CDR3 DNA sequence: TGTGCCAGCAGCCCACTCGACCGTGGGAGAAGTGGCTACACCTTC. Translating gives CASSPLDRGRSGYTF.

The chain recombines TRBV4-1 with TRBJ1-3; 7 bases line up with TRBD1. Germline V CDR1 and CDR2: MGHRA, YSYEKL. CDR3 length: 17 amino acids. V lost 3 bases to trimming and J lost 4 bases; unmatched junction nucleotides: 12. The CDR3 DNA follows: TGCGCCAGCAGCCACTCTAGGGACAGAAATCGAGGAAACACCATATATTTT. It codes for CASSHSRDRNRGNTIYF.

The CDR3 DNA follows: TGTGCCAGCAGTTACTCTATTCTCTCAGATACGCAGTATTTT. This encodes CASSYSILSDTQYF. This chain uses TRBV6-5 with TRBJ2-3; D call uncertain. Between the trimmed V and J ends, which lost 0 bases and 4 bases, there was a span of 8 bases. Germline V gene data show CDR1 as MNHEY and CDR2 as SVGAGI. The CDR3 totals 14 residues.

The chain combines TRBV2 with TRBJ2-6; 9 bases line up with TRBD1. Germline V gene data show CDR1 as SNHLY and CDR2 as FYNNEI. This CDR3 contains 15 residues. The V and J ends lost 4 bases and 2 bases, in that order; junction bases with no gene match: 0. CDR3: CASSGQGAGANVLTF. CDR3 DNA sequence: TGTGCCAGCAGTGGACAGGGGGCTGGGGCCAACGTCCTGACTTTC.

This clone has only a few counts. This CDR3 reads CASRALGDSYEQYF. In DNA, the CDR3 is TGTGCCAGCAGAGCCCTCGGGGACTCCTACGAGCAGTACTTC. V gene TRBV27 combines with J gene TRBJ2-7; a weak D match, TRBD2 (5 bases). CDR1 and CDR2 (germline): MNHEY, SMNVEV (reference sequence). The V and J ends lost 6 bases and 0 bases respectively, with 12 bases between them. This CDR3 has 14 residues.

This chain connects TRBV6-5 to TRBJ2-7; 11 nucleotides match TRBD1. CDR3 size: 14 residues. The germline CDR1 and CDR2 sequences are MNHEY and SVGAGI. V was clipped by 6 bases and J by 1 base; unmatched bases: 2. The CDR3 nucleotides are TGTGCCAGCAGCGGACAGGGGGCTTCCTACGAGCAGTACGTC. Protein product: CASSGQGASYEQYV.

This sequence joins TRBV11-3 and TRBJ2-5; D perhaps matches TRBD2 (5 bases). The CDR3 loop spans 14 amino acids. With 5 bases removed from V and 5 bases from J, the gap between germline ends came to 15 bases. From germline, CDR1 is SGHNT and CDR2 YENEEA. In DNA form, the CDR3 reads TGTGCCAGCAGCCAGCTTCGGGGAAGTGAGACCCAGTACTTC. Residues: CASSQLRGSETQYF.

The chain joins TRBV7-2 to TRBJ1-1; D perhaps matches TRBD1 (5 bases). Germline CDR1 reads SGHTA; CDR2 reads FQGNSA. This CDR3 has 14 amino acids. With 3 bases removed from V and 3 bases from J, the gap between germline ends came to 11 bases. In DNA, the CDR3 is TGTGCCAGCAGCTTGAGACAGTACTACACTGAAGCTTTCTTT. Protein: CASSLRQYYTEAFF.

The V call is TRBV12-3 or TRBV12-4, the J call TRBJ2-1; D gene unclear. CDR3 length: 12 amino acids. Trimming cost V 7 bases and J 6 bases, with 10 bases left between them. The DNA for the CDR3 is TGTGCCAGCACCCCCTCCGGCAATGAGCAGTTCTTC. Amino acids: CASTPSGNEQFF.

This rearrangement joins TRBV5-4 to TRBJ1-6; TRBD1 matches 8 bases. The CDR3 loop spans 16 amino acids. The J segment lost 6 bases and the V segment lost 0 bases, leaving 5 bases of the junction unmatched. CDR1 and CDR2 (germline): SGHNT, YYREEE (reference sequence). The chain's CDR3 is CASSLAGGAANSPLHF. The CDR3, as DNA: TGTGCCAGCAGCTTGGCAGGGGGCGCGGCTAATTCACCCCTCCACTTT.

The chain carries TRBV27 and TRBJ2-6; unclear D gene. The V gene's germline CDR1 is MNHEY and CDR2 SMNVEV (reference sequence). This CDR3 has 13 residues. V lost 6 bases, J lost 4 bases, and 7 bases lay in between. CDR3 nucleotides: TGTGCCAGCAGGTACTCGGGGGCCAACGTCCTGACTTTC. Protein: CASRYSGANVLTF.

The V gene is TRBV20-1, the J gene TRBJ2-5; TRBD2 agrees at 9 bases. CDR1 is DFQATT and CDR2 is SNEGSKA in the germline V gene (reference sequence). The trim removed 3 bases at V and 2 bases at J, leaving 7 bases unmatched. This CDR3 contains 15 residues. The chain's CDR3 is CSASVTSGPQETQYF. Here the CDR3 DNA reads TGCAGTGCTAGTGTTACTAGCGGGCCTCAAGAGACCCAGTACTTC.

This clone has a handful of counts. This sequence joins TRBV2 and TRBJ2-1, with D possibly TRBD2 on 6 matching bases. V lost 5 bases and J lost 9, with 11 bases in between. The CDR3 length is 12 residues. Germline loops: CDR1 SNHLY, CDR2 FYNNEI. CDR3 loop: CASSTTSREQFF. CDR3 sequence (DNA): TGTGCCAGCAGTACGACTAGTCGTGAGCAGTTCTTC. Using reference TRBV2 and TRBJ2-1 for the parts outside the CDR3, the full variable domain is EPEVTQTPSHQVTQMGQEVILRCVPISNHLYFYWYRQILGQKVEFLVSFYNNEISEKSEIFDDQFSVERPDGSNFTLKIRSTKLEDSAMYFCASSTTSREQFFGPGTRLTVL.

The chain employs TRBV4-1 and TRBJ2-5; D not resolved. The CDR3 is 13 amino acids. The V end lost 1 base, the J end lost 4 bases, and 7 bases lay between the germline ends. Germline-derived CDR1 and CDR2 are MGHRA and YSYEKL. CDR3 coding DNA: TGCGCCAGCAGCCAAGTTACGGGAGAGACCCAGTACTTC. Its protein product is CASSQVTGETQYF.

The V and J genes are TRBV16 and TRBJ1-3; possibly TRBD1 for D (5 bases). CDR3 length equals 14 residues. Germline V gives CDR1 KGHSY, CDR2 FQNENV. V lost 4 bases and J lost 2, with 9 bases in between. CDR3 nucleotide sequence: TGTGCCAGCAGCCCGAGGACACCTGGAAACACCATATATTTT. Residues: CASSPRTPGNTIYF.

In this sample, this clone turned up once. As DNA, the CDR3 is TGTGCCAGCAGCCAAGGGACTAGCGGGAGGTCCCCTTTCCCCGAGCAGTACTTC. Its translation: CASSQGTSGRSPFPEQYF. The V call is TRBV4-2, the J call TRBJ2-7, with TRBD2 matching over 14 bases. In germline, CDR1 is LGHNA, CDR2 YNFKEQ. V was pared by 1 base and J by 6 bases, with 11 bases of the junction left unmatched. The CDR3 contains 18 residues.

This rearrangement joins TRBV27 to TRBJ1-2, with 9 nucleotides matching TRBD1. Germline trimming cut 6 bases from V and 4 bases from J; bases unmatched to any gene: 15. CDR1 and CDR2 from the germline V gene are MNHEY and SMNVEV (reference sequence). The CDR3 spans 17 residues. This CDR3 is CASRKLLEGQGAYGYTF. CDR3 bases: TGTGCCAGCAGGAAACTTCTCGAGGGACAGGGAGCCTATGGCTACACCTTC.

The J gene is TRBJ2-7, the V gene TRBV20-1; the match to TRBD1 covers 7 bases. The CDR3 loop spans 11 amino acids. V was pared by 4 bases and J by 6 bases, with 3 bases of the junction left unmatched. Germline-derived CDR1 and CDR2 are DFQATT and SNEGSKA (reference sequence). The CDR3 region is CSAKGQPEQYF. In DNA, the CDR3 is TGCAGTGCTAAGGGACAGCCCGAGCAGTACTTC.

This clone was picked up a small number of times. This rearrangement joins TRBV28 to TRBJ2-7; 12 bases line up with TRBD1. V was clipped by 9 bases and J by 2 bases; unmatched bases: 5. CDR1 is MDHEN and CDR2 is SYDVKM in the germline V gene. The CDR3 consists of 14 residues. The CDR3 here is CASSGTGGPYEQYF. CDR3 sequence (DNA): TGTGCCAGTTCCGGGACAGGGGGCCCCTACGAGCAGTACTTC.

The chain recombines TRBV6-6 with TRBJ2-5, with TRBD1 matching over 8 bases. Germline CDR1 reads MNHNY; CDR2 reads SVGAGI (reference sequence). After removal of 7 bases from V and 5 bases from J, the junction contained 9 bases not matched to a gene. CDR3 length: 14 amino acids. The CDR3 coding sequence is TGTGCCAGCACTCTCCCGACAGGGGAGGAGACCCAGTACTTC. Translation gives CASTLPTGEETQYF.

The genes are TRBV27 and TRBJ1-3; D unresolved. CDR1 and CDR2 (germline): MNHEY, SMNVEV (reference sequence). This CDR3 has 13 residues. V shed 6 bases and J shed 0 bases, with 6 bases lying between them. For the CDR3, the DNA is TGTGCCAGCAGCGGGAGCTCTGGAAACACCATATATTTT. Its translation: CASSGSSGNTIYF.

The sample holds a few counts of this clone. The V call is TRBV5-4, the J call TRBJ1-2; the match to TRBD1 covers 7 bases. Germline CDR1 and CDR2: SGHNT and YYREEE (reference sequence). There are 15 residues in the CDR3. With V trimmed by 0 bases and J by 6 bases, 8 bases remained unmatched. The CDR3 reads CASSLAFRDRNGYTF. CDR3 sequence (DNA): TGTGCCAGCAGCTTGGCATTCCGGGACAGAAATGGCTACACCTTC.

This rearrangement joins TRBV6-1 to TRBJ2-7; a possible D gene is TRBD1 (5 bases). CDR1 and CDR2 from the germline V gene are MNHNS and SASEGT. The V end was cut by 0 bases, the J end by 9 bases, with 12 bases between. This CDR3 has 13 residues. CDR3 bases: TGTGCCAGCAGTGAAGCCCAGGGCTCAGTGCAGTACTTC. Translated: CASSEAQGSVQYF.

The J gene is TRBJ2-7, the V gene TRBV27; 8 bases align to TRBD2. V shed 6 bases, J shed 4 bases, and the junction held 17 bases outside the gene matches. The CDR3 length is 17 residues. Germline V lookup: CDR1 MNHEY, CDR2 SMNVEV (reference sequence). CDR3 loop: CASSRGGTSSYFYEQYF. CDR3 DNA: TGTGCCAGCAGCCGGGGGGGCACTAGCAGCTATTTTTACGAGCAGTACTTC.

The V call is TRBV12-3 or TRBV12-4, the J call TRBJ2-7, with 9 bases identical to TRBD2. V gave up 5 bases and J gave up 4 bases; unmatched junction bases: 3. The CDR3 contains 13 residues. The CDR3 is CASSPGLAYEQYF. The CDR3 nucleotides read TGTGCCAGCAGTCCCGGACTAGCGTACGAGCAGTACTTC.

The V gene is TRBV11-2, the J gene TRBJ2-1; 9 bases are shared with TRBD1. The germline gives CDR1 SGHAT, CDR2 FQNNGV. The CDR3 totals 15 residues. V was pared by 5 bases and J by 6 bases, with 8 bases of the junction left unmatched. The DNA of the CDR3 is TGTGCCAGCAGCATAAACAGGGGGCTAGGCAATGAGCAGTTCTTC. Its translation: CASSINRGLGNEQFF.

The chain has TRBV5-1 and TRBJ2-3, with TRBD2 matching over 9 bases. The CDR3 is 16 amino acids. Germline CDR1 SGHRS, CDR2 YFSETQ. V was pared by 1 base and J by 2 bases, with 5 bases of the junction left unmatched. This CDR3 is CASSLQSSGITDTQYF. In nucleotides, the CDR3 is TGCGCCAGCAGCTTGCAATCTAGCGGGATCACAGATACGCAGTATTTT.